What follows are 18 T cell receptor beta chains derived from one specimen sequenced in a study of blood T cells in healthy people across ages. A second roughly 6 to 12 cycle PCR used barcoded and J-beta primers. TCRdb processed the 5' RACE reads anew with MiXCR; each CDR3 protein has one entry. Of 850,000 to 1,000,000 distinct CDR3 sequences in the sample, roughly 47% were seen once. Sequencing was done on a sample of blood. The receptors were sampled from a woman aged 55-69 years in good health.

V gene TRBV15 combines with J gene TRBJ2-3; D tentatively fits TRBD1 or TRBD2 (6 bases each). Germline lookup yields CDR1 LNHNV and CDR2 YYDKDF (reference sequence). Deletions cut 8 bases from V and 2 bases from J, with 17 bases between. This CDR3 region has 15 residues. The CDR3 DNA follows: TGTGCCACCGATCGGGGGCAGCCAAACACAGATACGCAGTATTTT. Encoded protein: CATDRGQPNTDTQYF.

The chain is built from TRBV7-8 and TRBJ2-7, with 7 bases that match TRBD2. J lost 5 bases, V lost 5 bases, and 9 bases had no gene match. The CDR3 is made up of 14 amino acids. CDR1 SGHVS and CDR2 FQNEAQ come from the germline V gene. The CDR3 loop is CASSPQRLADEQYF. CDR3 sequence (DNA): TGTGCCAGCAGCCCTCAACGGCTAGCGGACGAGCAGTACTTC.

The chain has TRBV2 and TRBJ1-5, with D maybe TRBD1 (5 bases). V gave up 7 bases and J gave up 9 bases, with 19 bases separating them. Germline V CDR1 and CDR2: SNHLY, FYNNEI. The CDR3 is 14 residues long. CDR3 sequence (DNA): TGTGCCAGCATGCTCCGGGACGGCCAAGGGCCCCAGCATTTT. This sequence encodes CASMLRDGQGPQHF.

The chain recombines TRBV3-1 with TRBJ2-2, with 8 positions matching TRBD2. Germline CDR1 is LGHDT and CDR2 is YNNKEL (reference sequence). The CDR3 loop spans 14 amino acids. J lost 4 bases, V lost 8 bases, and 6 bases had no gene match. CDR3 bases: TGTGCCAGCCGGGGGGGGATCGGCACCGGGGAGCTGTTTTTT. It codes for CASRGGIGTGELFF.

The chain links TRBV20-1 to TRBJ2-1, with a tentative D call TRBD2 (8 bases). CDR1 is DFQATT and CDR2 is SNEGSKA in the germline V gene (reference sequence). Trimming cost V 2 bases and J 0 bases, with 17 bases left between them. CDR3 length: 17 residues. The CDR3 here is CSARLGGGRSSYNEQFF. The CDR3 bases are TGCAGTGCTAGATTAGGGGGCGGGAGGTCCTCCTACAATGAGCAGTTCTTC.

The CDR3 bases are TGTGCCAGCAGTTACTCCCCCCGGGTAGCGGGAACTCGTCAAGAGACCCAGTACTTC. The encoded protein is CASSYSPRVAGTRQETQYF. The rearrangement joins TRBV6-2 or TRBV6-3 to TRBJ2-5, with 8 bases that match TRBD2. The junction had 14 bases not matched to a gene; V was cut back by 0 bases and J by 2 bases. The germline CDR1 and CDR2 sequences are MNHEY and SVGEGT. CDR3 length: 19 amino acids.

This chain links TRBV10-3 with TRBJ2-7; 9 bases align to TRBD1. This CDR3 is built from 14 residues. Germline V lookup: CDR1 ENHRY, CDR2 SYGVKD. V shed 7 bases, J shed 3 bases, and the junction held 7 bases outside the gene matches. The CDR3 bases are TGTGCCATCAAACCTGACAGGGGGATCTACGAGCAGTACTTC. Translating gives CAIKPDRGIYEQYF.

This chain links TRBV20-1 with TRBJ2-2; tentative D call: TRBD2 (6 bases). CDR3 length: 13 amino acids. The V end lost 5 bases, the J end lost 3 bases, and 10 bases lay between the germline ends. Germline V lookup: CDR1 DFQATT, CDR2 SNEGSKA (reference sequence). The CDR3 region has the DNA TGCAGTGCTCTAGCGCACTACACCGGGGAGCTGTTTTTT. It yields the protein CSALAHYTGELFF.

J is TRBJ2-7 and V is TRBV5-1; 8 bases fit TRBD2. This CDR3 contains 14 residues. J gave up 2 bases and V 0 bases, and 1 base lay outside the gene matches. Germline V gene data show CDR1 as SGHRS and CDR2 as YFSETQ. CDR3 loop: CASSLDSGTYEQYF. The CDR3 DNA reads as TGCGCCAGCAGCTTGGATAGCGGGACCTACGAGCAGTACTTC.

This rearrangement joins TRBV20-1 to TRBJ1-2; D not resolved. V lost 3 bases, J lost 9 bases, and 14 bases lay in between. CDR3 length: 12 amino acids. Germline CDR1 reads DFQATT; CDR2 reads SNEGSKA (reference sequence). CDR3: CSASKVDGSYTF. The DNA for the CDR3 is TGCAGTGCTAGTAAGGTCGACGGCAGCTACACCTTC.

The V gene is TRBV20-1, the J gene TRBJ2-5; D ambiguous. The tail of the sequence fits TRBJ2-7 better, so the J call may be wrong. This CDR3 has 9 residues. Germline CDR1 is DFQATT and CDR2 is SNEGSKA (reference sequence). CDR3 sequence: CSECHEQYF. Written as DNA, the CDR3 is TGCAGTGAGTGCCACGAGCAGTACTTC.

This clonotype has only a few counts. This chain links TRBV12-3 or TRBV12-4 with TRBJ2-5; weak D call: TRBD1 (6 bases). This CDR3 spans 13 amino acids. The V and J ends lost 7 bases and 5 bases respectively, with 14 bases between them. DNA for the CDR3: TGTGCCAGCAAACCACAGGGTTGGGAGACCCAGTACTTC. Residues: CASKPQGWETQYF.

V is TRBV29-1 and J is TRBJ2-7, with D perhaps matching TRBD2 (5 bases). The CDR3 has 13 amino acids. Looked up from germline, CDR1 is SQVTM and CDR2 is ANQGSEA. The V gene lost 6 bases and the J gene lost 1 base, with 13 bases spanning the gap. CDR3 in DNA: TGCAGCGTAGCCGGGAAGGTTTCCTACGAGCAGTACTTC. It encodes CSVAGKVSYEQYF.

This clonotype has more than one count but fewer than ten. The chain joins TRBV5-1 to TRBJ2-7, with D perhaps matching TRBD1 (6 bases). This CDR3 has 15 amino acids. Trimming took 3 bases from V and 0 from J, leaving 13 bases between them. The germline CDR1 and CDR2 sequences are SGHRS and YFSETQ. CDR3 nucleotides: TGCGCCAGCAGCTGGGGACGGGACATCTCCTACGAGCAGTACTTC. Amino acids: CASSWGRDISYEQYF.

The J gene is TRBJ2-4, the V gene TRBV27, with 7 nucleotides matching TRBD2. The end of the DNA aligns better with TRBJ2-7, so the J call may be wrong. This CDR3 has 13 residues. The germline CDR1 and CDR2 sequences are MNHEY and SMNVEV (reference sequence). As DNA, the CDR3 is TGTGCCAGCAGTTTAGGGAGGGGACACGAGCAGTACTTC. This encodes CASSLGRGHEQYF.

Notes on this clonotype: Germline and junction disagree at one end, which may indicate a read error. The chain has TRBV20-1 and TRBJ2-4, with 8 bases matching TRBD1. The tail of the sequence fits TRBJ2-7 better, so the J call may be wrong. This CDR3 spans 13 amino acids. In germline, CDR1 is DFQATT, CDR2 SNEGSKA (reference sequence). The CDR3 region has the DNA TGCAGCGCTAGAGTTCAGGGGGCATCCGAGCAGTACTTC. It specifies CSARVQGASEQYF.

In this sample, this clonotype turned up once. The chain carries TRBV20-1 and TRBJ2-3, with TRBD2 matching over 10 bases. Looked up from germline, CDR1 is DFQATT and CDR2 is SNEGSKA (reference sequence). This CDR3 spans 14 amino acids. J was trimmed by 11 bases and V by 5 bases; bases with no gene match: 13. CDR3: CSAWGTSDGDEQYF. CDR3 DNA: TGCAGTGCTTGGGGGACTAGCGATGGGGATGAGCAGTATTTT.

The rearrangement uses TRBV12-3 or TRBV12-4 and TRBJ2-7; no definite D call. The CDR3 extends over 13 amino acids. Between the trimmed V and J ends, which lost 7 bases and 4 bases, there was a span of 14 bases. The CDR3 region is CASNLGYEYEQYF. CDR3 DNA sequence: TGTGCCAGCAACCTAGGGTATGAGTACGAGCAGTACTTC.